The rows below give T cell receptor beta chains drawn from one sample of a study of cytomegalovirus exposure and HLA in healthy donors. Only in-frame clones appear in the TCRdb table, and some are missing; sequencing was by immunoSEQ multiplex PCR. The repertoire holds under 150,000 clones, 75% to 85% seen once, with roughly 1.3% in the top ten. The specimen was PBMCs. The receptors come from a woman between 40 and 55 years old in good health and CMV-seronegative. Each CDR3 is given with its conserved first and last residue.

>TRBJ2-2|TRBV12-5
CASGLVLSRGSNTGELFF
>TRBJ1-1|TRBV7-2
CASSPQGAQGTEAFF
>TRBJ2-5|TRBV6-1
CASSEALASGGAAALETQYF
>TRBJ2-7|TRBV4-1
CASSQDRTSGYEQYF
>TRBJ2-3|TRBV27
CASSFSGGAFTSTDTQYF
>TRBJ2-7|TRBV7-9
CASSLVFRSFWEQYF
>TRBJ2-7|TRBV28
CASRSGGLDPLYEQYF
>TRBJ1-2|TRBV28
CASSLTGANYGYTF
>TRBJ2-7|TRBV5-1
CASSLSSGRGSYEQYF
>TRBJ2-7|TRBV13
CASSLGRTSGYEQYF
>TRBJ2-7|TRBV7-8
CASSWRTGSYEQYF
>TRBJ2-7|TRBV29-1
CSAGRGDHEQYF
>TRBJ2-7|TRBV7-2
CASSPGDRRYEQYF
>TRBJ2-1|TRBV28
CASSLAGDPSLLNEQFF
>TRBJ1-2|TRBV29-1
CSVASGYGYTF
>TRBJ1-2|TRBV7-2
CASSPYSGGPGYTF